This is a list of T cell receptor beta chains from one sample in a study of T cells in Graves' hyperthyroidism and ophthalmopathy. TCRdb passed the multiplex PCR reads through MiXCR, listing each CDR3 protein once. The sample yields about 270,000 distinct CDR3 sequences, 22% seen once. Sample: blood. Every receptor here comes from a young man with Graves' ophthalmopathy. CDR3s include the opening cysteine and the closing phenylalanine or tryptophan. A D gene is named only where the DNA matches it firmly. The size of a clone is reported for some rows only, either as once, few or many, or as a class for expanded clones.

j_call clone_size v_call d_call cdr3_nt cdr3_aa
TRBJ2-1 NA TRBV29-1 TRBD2 TGCAGCGGAGAATCTAGCGGGTTATGGAGTGAGCAGTTCTTC CSGESSGLWSEQFF
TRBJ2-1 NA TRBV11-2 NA TGTGCCAGCAGCTTAGTTAGTGACTCCTACAATGAGCAGTTCTTC CASSLVSDSYNEQFF
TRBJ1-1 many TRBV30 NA TGTGCCTGGAGTGTACAGGAGAACACTGAAGCTTTCTTT CAWSVQENTEAFF
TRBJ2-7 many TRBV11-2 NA TGTGCCAGCAGCCTAAACACCCAGGGAGGCGAGCAGTACTTC CASSLNTQGGEQYF
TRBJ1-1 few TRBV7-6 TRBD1 TGTGCCAGCAGCCGGACAGGGAAGGAATTGGCCACTGAAGCTTTCTTT CASSRTGKELATEAFF
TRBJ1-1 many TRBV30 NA TGTGCCTGGAGTGTATTAAACACTGAAGCTTTCTTT CAWSVLNTEAFF
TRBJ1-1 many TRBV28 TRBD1 TGTGCCAGCAGTCCCCGACAGGGAGCCACTGAAGCTTTCTTT CASSPRQGATEAFF
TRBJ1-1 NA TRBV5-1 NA TGCGCCAGCAGCTGGGGGGCAGGGAACACTGAAGCTTTCTTT CASSWGAGNTEAFF
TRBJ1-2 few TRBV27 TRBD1 TGTGCCAGCAGTCCCCGGCAGGGGGCTAGCTATGGCTACACCTTC CASSPRQGASYGYTF
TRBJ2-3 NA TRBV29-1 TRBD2 TGCAGCGCCCATGGGGGGAGGGCCGCAGATACGCAGTATTTT CSAHGGRAADTQYF
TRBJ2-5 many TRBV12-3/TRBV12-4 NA TGTGCCAGCAGTTACACCGGGGCCCCGGGCGAGACCCAGTACTTC CASSYTGAPGETQYF
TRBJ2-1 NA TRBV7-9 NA TGTGCCAGCGGACGGGACACATCCTACAATGAGCAGTTCTTC CASGRDTSYNEQFF
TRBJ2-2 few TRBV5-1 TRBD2 TGCGCCAGCAGCCGGGAGGGCCCCCCCGGGGAGCTGTTTTTT CASSREGPPGELFF
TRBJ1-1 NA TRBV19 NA TGTGCCAGTAGCAAAGTCCTGAACACTGAAGCTTTCTTT CASSKVLNTEAFF
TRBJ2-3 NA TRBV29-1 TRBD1 TGCAGCGTTGTACGACAGGGAGTAGATACGCAGTATTTT CSVVRQGVDTQYF
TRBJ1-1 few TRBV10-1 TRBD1 TGCGCCAGCAGTAACGGGACAGAGAACACTGAAGCTTTCTTT CASSNGTENTEAFF
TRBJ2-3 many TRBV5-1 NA TGCGCCAGCAGCTTGGCCGGGATTCGCCGCACAGATACGCAGTATTTT CASSLAGIRRTDTQYF
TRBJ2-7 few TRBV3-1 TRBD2 TGTGCCAGCAGCGCTCGGGGGGGCCAGGGGCAGTACTTC CASSARGGQGQYF
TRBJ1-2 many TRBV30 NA TGTGCCTGGAGCGTGCCGGCTGGCTATGGCTACACCTTC CAWSVPAGYGYTF
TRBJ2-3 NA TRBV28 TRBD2 TGTGCCAGCACCCCGGGACTAGAAGCGCAGTATTTT CASTPGLEAQYF
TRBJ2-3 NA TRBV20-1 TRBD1 TGCAGTGCTAGGACAGGGGTGGGAACAGATACGCAGTATTTT CSARTGVGTDTQYF
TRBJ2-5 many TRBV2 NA TGTGCCAGCAGTAGAACAAGAGAGACCCAGTACTTC CASSRTRETQYF
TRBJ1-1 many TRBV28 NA TGTGCCAGCAGTCTGAGGCGCACTGAAGCTTTCTTT CASSLRRTEAFF
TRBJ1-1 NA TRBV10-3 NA TGTGCCATCAGTGAGCCGGAGGGTCGCACTGAAGCTTTCTTT CAISEPEGRTEAFF
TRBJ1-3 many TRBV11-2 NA TGTGCCAGCAGCTTAGTGCACAGGGCTGGAAACACCATATATTTT CASSLVHRAGNTIYF
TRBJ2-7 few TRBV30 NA TGTGCCTGGGGGGGAGGGGGCTACGAGCAGTACTTC CAWGGGGYEQYF
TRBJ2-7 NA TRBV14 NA TGTGCCAGCAGCCAAGAGGGCAGCCTATCCTACGAGCAGTACTTC CASSQEGSLSYEQYF
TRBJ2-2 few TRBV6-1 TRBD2 TGTGCCAGCAGGTTAACTAGCGGGAGAAGCGGGGAGCTGTTTTTT CASRLTSGRSGELFF
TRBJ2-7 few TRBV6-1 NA TGTGCCAGCAGCCCTCGGAGTGCCTACGAGCAGTACTTC CASSPRSAYEQYF
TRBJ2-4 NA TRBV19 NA TGTGCCAGTAGTGCCGAGAGGGAGTCGTCTCTCATTCAGTACTTC CASSAERESSLIQYF
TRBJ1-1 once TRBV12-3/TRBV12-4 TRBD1 TGTGCCAGCACCCACAGGGGGGGAGCTTTCTTT CASTHRGGAFF
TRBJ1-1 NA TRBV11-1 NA TGTGCCAGCAGCTCCGGGTCCAGAGTGCTCTTT CASSSGSRVLF
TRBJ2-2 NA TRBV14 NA TGTGCCAGCAGCCAAGATGATGGGATACCCTCCGGAGAGCTGTTTTTT CASSQDDGIPSGELFF
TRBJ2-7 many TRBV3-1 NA TGTGCCAGCAGCCAGTTGGGGCAGAACGAGCAGTACTTC CASSQLGQNEQYF
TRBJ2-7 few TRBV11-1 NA TGTGCCAGCAGCCAGGGTTTAACCCCCGAGCAGTACTTC CASSQGLTPEQYF
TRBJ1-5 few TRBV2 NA TGTGCCAGCAGTGAAGGGGGGGCAGGAAATCAGCCCCAGCATTTT CASSEGGAGNQPQHF
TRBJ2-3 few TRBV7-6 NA TGTGCCAGCAGCCAATCCCAGGATACGCAGTATTTT CASSQSQDTQYF
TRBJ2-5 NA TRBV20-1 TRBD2 TGCAGTGCTCACCTAGCGGGGGGGGAGACCCAGTACTTC CSAHLAGGETQYF
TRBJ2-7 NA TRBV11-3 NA TGTGCCAGCAGCCCCAGACCTACCTACGAGCAGTACTTC CASSPRPTYEQYF
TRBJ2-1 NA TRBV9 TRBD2 TGTGCCAGCAGCGTAGCTGGGACTAGTATTTCCAACAATGAGCAGTTCTTC CASSVAGTSISNNEQFF
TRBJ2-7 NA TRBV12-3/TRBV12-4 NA TGTGCCAGCCTCCGGGCGGGGGCGGACTCCTACGAGCAGTACTTC CASLRAGADSYEQYF
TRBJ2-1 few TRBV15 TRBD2 TGTGCCACCAGCAGAGATCGGCGCGGGGGGCAGTTCTTC CATSRDRRGGQFF
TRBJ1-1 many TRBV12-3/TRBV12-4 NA TGTGCCAGCAGTTTACTGGGGGGTGGGACTGAAGCTTTCTTT CASSLLGGGTEAFF
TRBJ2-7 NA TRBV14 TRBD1 TGTGCCAGCAGCCAACGACAGGGGGGAACGATCTACGAGCAGTACTTC CASSQRQGGTIYEQYF
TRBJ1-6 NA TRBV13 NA TGTGCCAGCCAACGAGGCCCTAATTCACCCCTCCACTTT CASQRGPNSPLHF